The rows below give T cell receptor beta chains drawn from one sample of a study of blood T cell repertoires in COVID-19. This table comes from immunoSEQ multiplex PCR, and its TCRdb copy is limited to in-frame clones, with some not included. This repertoire shows under 300,000 clones, around 80% found once; its top ten account for less than 3.5%. Sequenced sample: peripheral blood. These receptors originate from a young woman with acute or convalescent COVID-19. Each CDR3 is given with its conserved first and last residue. The D gene is left open where the match is weak. Rows give clone size only sometimes, using once, few, many, or a class for an expanded clone.

J gene	V gene	clone size	D gene	CDR3 DNA	CDR3 protein
TRBJ1-1	TRBV12-5	.	.	TGTGCTAGTGGTTTGGGGGAGTGGACTGAAGCTTTCTTT	CASGLGEWTEAFF
TRBJ2-5	TRBV5-1	.	.	TGCGCCAGCAGCTTTACGGACTCGCGGAGCGGTGAGACCCAGTACTTC	CASSFTDSRSGETQYF
TRBJ1-2	TRBV15	few	TRBD1	TGTGCCACCAGCCCGGGACAGGGGGAGGGTGGCTACACCTTC	CATSPGQGEGGYTF
TRBJ2-7	TRBV7-2	.	TRBD1	TGTGCCAGCAGCCAAGCCAGGGGGACCTACGAGCAGTACTTC	CASSQARGTYEQYF
TRBJ1-3	TRBV5-1	.	TRBD1	TGCGCCAGCAGCCCCGACCGGACAGGGAAAGCTGGAAACACCATATATTTT	CASSPDRTGKAGNTIYF
TRBJ1-2	TRBV19	.	.	TGTGCCAGTAGTGCTCCGACTAACGCCCTCTATGGCTACACCTTC	CASSAPTNALYGYTF
TRBJ1-4	TRBV15	.	TRBD1	TGTGCCACCAGCAGGGGACAGGACGTGGGAAAACTGTTTTTT	CATSRGQDVGKLFF
TRBJ1-3	TRBV4-3	.	.	TGCGCCAGCAGCCAACAGGGGCCGGGAAACACCATATATTTT	CASSQQGPGNTIYF
TRBJ1-1	TRBV19	.	TRBD1	TGTGCCAGTAGTGCCCAGACAGGGGCTTACACTGAAGCTTTCTTT	CASSAQTGAYTEAFF
TRBJ2-7	TRBV19	.	.	TGTGCCAGTAGTATTTACCGGGGCGAGCAGTACTTC	CASSIYRGEQYF
TRBJ2-3	TRBV7-9	.	TRBD2	TGTGCCAGCAGCTCGGGACTAGCGGGAGGCACAGATACGCAGTATTTT	CASSSGLAGGTDTQYF
TRBJ2-7	TRBV10-3	few	TRBD1	TGTGCCATCAGGGGACAGGGGGGCTCCTACGAGCAGTACTTC	CAIRGQGGSYEQYF
TRBJ2-5	TRBV4-2	.	TRBD2	TGTGCCAGCAGCCAAGATGCGGGACTAGGTGAGACCCAGTACTTC	CASSQDAGLGETQYF
TRBJ1-1	TRBV29-1	.	TRBD1	TGCAGCGTTAGGGGACAGGGAAGAATCACTGAAGCTTTCTTT	CSVRGQGRITEAFF
TRBJ2-7	TRBV7-9	.	TRBD2	TGTGCCAGCAGCCGACTAGCGGGAACCTACGAGCAGTACTTC	CASSRLAGTYEQYF
TRBJ2-7	TRBV6-5	.	.	TGTGCCAGCACCAAACGCATTGAGTTGGACGAGCAGTACTTC	CASTKRIELDEQYF
TRBJ1-2	TRBV28	.	.	TGTGCCAGCAGTCCCACCACTCGCCAGGTATATAACTATGGCTACACCTTC	CASSPTTRQVYNYGYTF